This is a list of T cell receptor beta chains from one sample in a study of cytotoxic CD8 clonotypes in ibrutinib-treated CLL. Sequenced by immunoSEQ multiplex PCR; TCRdb stores in-frame clones only, minus some. Of over 100,000 clones in the sample, roughly 60% were seen once. The sequences come from PBMCs, collected after 24 months of ibrutinib treatment. These receptors came from a human donor with chronic lymphocytic leukemia. Each CDR3 is given with its conserved first and last residue. Expanded clones are given a class, and other clones once, few, many or no size at all.

j_gene: TRBJ2-7; v_gene: TRBV30; abundance: few; CDR3aa: CAWSPKVKYEQYF
j_gene: TRBJ2-4; v_gene: TRBV7-9; abundance: NA; CDR3aa: CASSLVGGSQSRAKNIQYF
j_gene: TRBJ2-5; v_gene: TRBV6-1; abundance: few; CDR3aa: CASSGYFGETQYF
j_gene: TRBJ2-7; v_gene: TRBV6-1; abundance: NA; CDR3aa: CATEQKHTYEQYF
j_gene: TRBJ1-3; v_gene: TRBV2; abundance: NA; CDR3aa: CASEGRNTIYF
j_gene: TRBJ2-7; v_gene: TRBV7-3; abundance: NA; CDR3aa: CASSLIAGGSYEQYF
j_gene: TRBJ2-5; v_gene: TRBV30; abundance: once; CDR3aa: CACRPGQGALETQYF
j_gene: TRBJ2-3; v_gene: TRBV7-2; abundance: NA; CDR3aa: CASRLAGGPSTQYF
j_gene: TRBJ1-3; v_gene: TRBV30; abundance: NA; CDR3aa: CAWSFSSGNTIYF
j_gene: TRBJ1-4; v_gene: TRBV6-1; abundance: NA; CDR3aa: CASSEVAATNEKLFF
j_gene: TRBJ2-5; v_gene: TRBV9; abundance: NA; CDR3aa: CASSPLLGGAGETQYF
j_gene: TRBJ1-1; v_gene: TRBV7-9; abundance: few; CDR3aa: CASTQQANTEAFF
j_gene: TRBJ2-3; v_gene: TRBV6-1; abundance: NA; CDR3aa: CASREWGQYTDTQYF
j_gene: TRBJ2-3; v_gene: TRBV15; abundance: NA; CDR3aa: CATSNSGGRDTQYF
j_gene: TRBJ1-4; v_gene: TRBV10-2; abundance: NA; CDR3aa: CASSLQGLSNEKLFF
j_gene: TRBJ1-5; v_gene: TRBV15; abundance: few; CDR3aa: CATSRVGGDNQPQHF
j_gene: TRBJ2-1; v_gene: TRBV6-5; abundance: NA; CDR3aa: CASSYSGLAGKNEQFF
j_gene: TRBJ1-5; v_gene: TRBV30; abundance: many; CDR3aa: CAWRQGLGQPQHF
j_gene: TRBJ1-5; v_gene: TRBV7-6; abundance: NA; CDR3aa: CASSLQGRGNQPQHF
j_gene: TRBJ1-1; v_gene: TRBV29-1; abundance: few; CDR3aa: CSVVEVGAMNTEAFF